This TCR beta chain came from a study of blood T cell repertoires in COVID-19. Profiled with immunoSEQ multiplex PCR; TCRdb holds only in-frame clones, not every one. The sample shows about 48,000 clones, around 84% of them seen only once. Trimming removed 3 bases at V and 12 bases at J, with 11 bases between. The CDR3 is made up of 12 amino acids. The germline CDR1 and CDR2 sequences are KGHSH and LQKENI. The material sequenced was peripheral blood. The TCR was taken from a woman older than 75 with COVID-19, enrolled during active disease. The chain employs TRBV18 and TRBJ1-4; D is ambiguous. CDR3 in DNA: TGTGCCAGCTCACCTTTCGGTCAGGAACTGTTTTTT. Protein product: CASSPFGQELFF.